This T cell receptor (beta chain) was sequenced for a study of lymphopenia after photon versus proton radiotherapy. The CDR3 spans 15 residues. Germline CDR1 reads ENHRY; CDR2 reads SYGVKD. V gave up 2 bases and J gave up 6 bases; unmatched junction bases: 7. In the case of this clone: Its antigen remains unknown.

Overall study findings and caveats: Better survival with proton therapy was suggested as possible, not demonstrated. A bigger post-nadir fall in TCR diversity correlated inversely with survival time in deceased patients. Photon-treated patients lost naive T cells and TCR diversity; proton-treated stayed stable.

TCRdb's copy holds only in-frame clones and misses some; the assay was immunoSEQ multiplex PCR. The table has roughly 67,000 clones, roughly 88% seen once. This rearrangement joins TRBV10-3 to TRBJ2-1, with TRBD1 matching over 7 bases. Sequencing used peripheral blood, obtained from a patient treated with photon-based radiotherapy. The sequence was collected from a woman in her seventies with pancreatic cancer. The DNA for the CDR3 is TGTGCCATCAGTGAGCCGGGGACAGCCCGCAATGAGCAGTTCTTC. It translates to CAISEPGTARNEQFF.